Listed here are 15 T cell receptor beta chains from one sample, sequenced in a study of vaccination and CD4 T cells after COVID-19 (dated 2022 in TCRdb). What this sample's treatment or condition label stands for: approximately 9-day PBMC culture with coronavirus spike peptide pools or control peptides (ViraFEST assay). The receptor library was made with PCR. The sequencer listed for this sample is Illumina iSeq 100. DNA from cultured CD4+ T cells was subjected to TCR sequencing with the Oncomine TCR Beta short-read assay at the Johns Hopkins FTIC core. Through fastp at Q25 and MiXCR, TCRdb rebuilt clones from the public reads, retaining in-frame beta chains. CDR3 protein duplicates are merged, each entry listing the most common genes and DNA. The table for this sample lists 9,500 to 15,000 distinct CDR3 sequences; 50% of them were counted only once. Around a third of the sample comes from the top ten.

These receptors have no identified antigens. What was sequenced was CD4+ T cells from blood, cultured in vitro. The receptors stem from a human donor who had recovered from COVID-19.

This clonotype has just a few counts. The V call is TRBV2, the J call TRBJ2-2; tentatively, D is TRBD1 (6 bases). Germline CDR1 reads SNHLY; CDR2 reads FYNNEI. Trimming removed 11 bases from V and 6 bases from J, with 16 bases in between. The CDR3 length is 13 residues. CDR3 coding DNA: TGTGCCTGGGGGCGACAGGTCTCCGGGGAGCTGTTTTTT. It translates to CAWGRQVSGELFF.

This chain joins TRBV7-7 and TRBJ2-7; possibly TRBD2 for D (5 bases). Germline V gives CDR1 SSHAT, CDR2 FNYEAQ (reference sequence). The CDR3 runs to 15 residues. V was shortened by 1 base and J by 4 bases, with 14 bases between the two germline ends. The chain's CDR3 is CASSLGSDFGYEQYF. CDR3 sequence (DNA): TGTGCCAGCAGCTTAGGATCGGACTTTGGGTACGAGCAGTACTTC.

J is TRBJ2-7 and V is TRBV27; D uncertain. The germline gives CDR1 MNHEY, CDR2 SMNVEV (reference sequence). The CDR3 consists of 14 residues. Trimming removed 5 bases from V and 5 bases from J, with 16 bases in between. The CDR3 loop reads CASSPWGTLDEQYF. In DNA form, the CDR3 reads TGTGCCAGCAGTCCCTGGGGAACTTTGGACGAGCAGTACTTC.

The chain joins TRBV7-9 to TRBJ2-7; D uncertain. Germline V CDR1 and CDR2: SEHNR, FQNEAQ (reference sequence). V dropped 1 base and J dropped 2 bases, with 9 bases sitting between them. This CDR3 is built from 14 residues. This CDR3 reads CASSLGTATYEQYF. CDR3 nucleotide sequence: TGTGCCAGCAGCTTAGGGACCGCTACCTACGAGCAGTACTTC.

This clonotype was picked up a small number of times. The rearrangement joins TRBV6-1 to TRBJ1-5; 9 bases are a match to TRBD1. V shed 6 bases, J shed 6 bases, and the junction held 12 bases outside the gene matches. This CDR3 is built from 16 residues. Germline values: CDR1 MNHNS, CDR2 SASEGT. DNA for the CDR3: TGTGCCAGCAGCTCCGGGACAGGGTTTCAGGGTCAGCCCCAGCATTTT. Translation: CASSSGTGFQGQPQHF.

This clonotype showed up just once. The rearrangement joins TRBV6-1 to TRBJ1-5; 11 bases fit TRBD1. With V trimmed by 6 bases and J by 6 bases, 10 bases remained unmatched. Germline V gives CDR1 MNHNS, CDR2 SASEGT. This CDR3 region has 16 residues. The CDR3 is CASRKGQGAPAQPQHF. CDR3 nucleotides: TGTGCCAGCAGGAAAGGACAGGGGGCCCCCGCTCAGCCCCAGCATTTT.

The genes are TRBV30 and TRBJ1-2; D is possibly TRBD1 (5 bases). With 0 bases removed from V and 0 bases from J, the gap between germline ends came to 5 bases. Germline V gene data show CDR1 as GTSNPN and CDR2 as SVGIG (reference sequence). There are 13 residues in the CDR3. The CDR3 DNA follows: TGTGCCTGGAGTGTACAGGCTAACTATGGCTACACCTTC. Its protein product is CAWSVQANYGYTF.

This clonotype was seen only a few times. The V and J genes are TRBV2 and TRBJ2-5; D possibly matches TRBD1 or TRBD2 (6 bases each). Trimming cost V 6 bases and J 6 bases, with 11 bases left between them. Per germline, CDR1 SNHLY and CDR2 FYNNEI. CDR3 size: 12 residues. CDR3 residues: CASRGAGQTQYF. DNA of the CDR3: TGTGCCAGCAGGGGGGCGGGGCAGACCCAGTACTTC.

The gene calls are TRBV12-5 and TRBJ1-1; no reliable D call. There are 12 residues in the CDR3. Germline CDR1 is LGHNT and CDR2 is FRNRAP. Between the trimmed V and J ends, which lost 4 bases and 10 bases, there was a span of 13 bases. The CDR3 sequence is CASGSSPGTAFF. The CDR3 DNA sequence: TGTGCTAGTGGTTCATCTCCGGGTACAGCTTTCTTT.

V usage is TRBV19 and J usage is TRBJ2-3, with 8 bases aligning to TRBD1. CDR1 and CDR2 from the germline V gene are LNHDA and SQIVND (reference sequence). The V segment lost 2 bases and the J segment 3 bases; nucleotides outside the gene matches: 4. The CDR3 loop spans 15 amino acids. CDR3 in amino acids: CASSIQDRETDTQYF. In DNA form, the CDR3 reads TGTGCCAGTAGTATACAGGACAGGGAGACAGATACGCAGTATTTT.

The table lists this clonotype with a few counts. V is TRBV2 and J is TRBJ1-1; D is unresolved. Trimming cost V 2 bases and J 0 bases, with 7 bases left between them. The germline V gene encodes CDR1 SNHLY and CDR2 FYNNEI. There are 14 residues in the CDR3. The CDR3 spells CASSELGMNTEAFF. DNA of the CDR3: TGTGCCAGCAGTGAATTGGGGATGAACACTGAAGCTTTCTTT.

This clonotype has only a few counts. This sequence joins TRBV19 and TRBJ2-3; 12 bases are shared with TRBD2. Germline V CDR1 and CDR2: LNHDA, SQIVND (reference sequence). This CDR3 contains 15 residues. Trimming cost V 4 bases and J 1 base; bases outside gene matches: 0. The CDR3 bases are TGTGCCAGTAGTAGGACTAGCGGGGGCACAGATACGCAGTATTTT. Amino acids: CASSRTSGGTDTQYF.

This clonotype was observed a handful of times. V usage is TRBV6-1 and J usage is TRBJ2-7, with 10 bases lining up with TRBD1. The CDR3 covers 14 residues. V lost 6 bases to trimming and J lost 1 base; unmatched junction nucleotides: 3. Germline lookup yields CDR1 MNHNS and CDR2 SASEGT. CDR3 amino acids: CASRLDRGSYEQYF. The CDR3 region has the DNA TGTGCCAGCAGACTGGACAGGGGGTCCTACGAGCAGTACTTC.

This chain connects TRBV5-1 to TRBJ2-2; D could derive from TRBD1 or TRBD2 (6 bases each). CDR1 and CDR2 (germline): SGHRS, YFSETQ. The CDR3 consists of 16 residues. V dropped 1 base and J dropped 4 bases, with 14 bases sitting between them. The CDR3 coding sequence is TGCGCCAGCAGCTTGCCACAGGGAGGTCTCACCGGGGAGCTGTTTTTT. The encoded protein is CASSLPQGGLTGELFF.

The V call is TRBV11-3, the J call TRBJ2-3, with D hard to call. V was pared by 2 bases and J by 1 base, with 10 bases between. Looked up from germline, CDR1 is SGHNT and CDR2 is YENEEA. CDR3 length: 15 residues. CDR3 nucleotide sequence: TGTGCCAGCAGCTTAAAAGCTTCTCGCACAGATACGCAGTATTTT. It translates to CASSLKASRTDTQYF.